This TCR beta chain was sequenced for a study of shared clonotypes between healthy human individuals. Germline V gene lookup returns CDR1 MDHEN and CDR2 SYDVKM. The CDR3 runs to 14 residues. The ends lost 5 bases at V and 10 bases at J; junction bases unmatched: 12. Only in-frame clones appear in the TCRdb table, and some are missing; sequencing was by immunoSEQ multiplex PCR. The sample yields about 2.5 million clones, about nine tenths seen once. This sequence joins TRBV28 and TRBJ2-3; 7 positions agree with TRBD2. Sample: naive CD4+ T cells from PBMCs. Indicated subset: CD45RA+ positively selected. The receptor was derived from a man younger than 35 in good health. Some clones in this sample may be carry-over from other donors' samples. Written as DNA, the CDR3 is TGTGCCAGCAGTCCGGGGGGTAGCAGGGCTGCGCAGTATTTT. Amino acids: CASSPGGSRAAQYF. Together with reference TRBV28 and TRBJ2-3, the CDR3 gives the full variable domain: DVKVTQSSRYLVKRTGEKVFLECVQDMDHENMFWYRQDPGLGLRLIYFSYDVKMKEKGDIPEGYSVSREKKERFSLILESASTNQTSMYLCASSPGGSRAAQYFGPGTRLTVL.